The 14 T cell receptor beta chains given below trace back to one sample, sequenced in a study of shared clonotypes between healthy human individuals. The protocol was immunoSEQ multiplex PCR, while the TCRdb copy is restricted to in-frame clones and leaves out a portion. In the table there are more than 2,000,000 clones, approximately 90% of which are singletons. Sample: naive CD4+ T cells sorted from blood. Sample subset: CD45RA+ positively selected. These receptors came from a man younger than 35 in good health.

The chain has TRBV6-1 and TRBJ2-7, with D possibly being TRBD1 (7 bases). Germline V gene lookup returns CDR1 MNHNS and CDR2 SASEGT. The V end lost 3 bases, the J end lost 3 bases, and 15 bases lay between the germline ends. CDR3 length: 15 amino acids. CDR3 amino acids: CASSDWAGGNYEQYF. The CDR3 DNA follows: TGTGCCAGCAGTGATTGGGCAGGGGGGAACTACGAGCAGTACTTC.

About this clone itself: The identical CDR3 is also encoded by other nucleotide sequences in the sample. V usage is TRBV7-9 and J usage is TRBJ2-5; a possible D gene is TRBD1 (6 bases). The ends were cut back, 3 bases at V and 2 bases at J, with 10 bases in the middle. The CDR3 length is 14 residues. Germline V gene lookup returns CDR1 SEHNR and CDR2 FQNEAQ (reference sequence). The CDR3 nucleotides read TGTGCCAGCAGCTTCAGGACAGATCAAGAGACCCAGTACTTC. Its translation: CASSFRTDQETQYF.

As concerns this clone: Additional DNA sequences in this sample encode the identical CDR3. The rearrangement joins TRBV5-1 to TRBJ2-1, with 9 nucleotides matching TRBD2. This CDR3 is built from 15 residues. Germline V gene lookup returns CDR1 SGHRS and CDR2 YFSETQ. Trimming removed 0 bases from V and 5 bases from J; junction bases left unmatched: 3. For the CDR3, the DNA is TGCGCCAGCAGCTTGGTTGCGGGGGGGAACAATGAGCAGTTCTTC. Translated, it gives CASSLVAGGNNEQFF. Together with reference TRBV5-1 and TRBJ2-1, the CDR3 gives the full variable domain: KAGVTQTPRYLIKTRGQQVTLSCSPISGHRSVSWYQQTPGQGLQFLFEYFSETQRNKGNFPGRFSGRQFSNSRSEMNVSTLELGDSALYLCASSLVAGGNNEQFFGPGTRLTVL.

The CDR3 nucleotides read TGCGCCAGCAGCCAAGATCTTAGGGGGCGCACTGAAGCTTTCTTT. It encodes CASSQDLRGRTEAFF. The V gene is TRBV4-1, the J gene TRBJ1-1; TRBD1 matches at 7 bases. J was trimmed by 4 bases and V by 0 bases; bases with no gene match: 5. Germline CDR1 is MGHRA and CDR2 is YSYEKL. The CDR3 is 15 residues long.

The chain links TRBV5-1 to TRBJ2-1; 8 bases line up with TRBD2. This CDR3 spans 14 amino acids. V trimming: 1 base; J trimming: 5 bases; junction bases outside the gene matches: 2. Germline lookup yields CDR1 SGHRS and CDR2 YFSETQ. CDR3: CASSLPAGDNEQFF. The CDR3 nucleotides are TGCGCCAGCAGCTTGCCAGCGGGAGACAATGAGCAGTTCTTC.

The V call is TRBV9, the J call TRBJ2-1; D is possibly TRBD1 (6 bases). Trimming stripped 3 bases from V and 2 bases from J, with 9 bases between. Germline V gene lookup returns CDR1 SGDLS and CDR2 YYNGEE. The CDR3 length is 14 residues. CDR3 residues: CASSGQAAYNEQFF. CDR3 coding DNA: TGTGCCAGCAGCGGACAGGCCGCCTACAATGAGCAGTTCTTC. Full variable domain (outside the CDR3, taken from reference TRBV9 and TRBJ2-1): DSGVTQTPKHLITATGQRVTLRCSPRSGDLSVYWYQQSLDQGLQFLIQYYNGEERAKGNILERFSAQQFPDLHSELNLSSLELGDSALYFCASSGQAAYNEQFFGPGTRLTVL.

The CDR3 nucleotides are TGTGCCAGCAGTGGAGATCCCTACATTCGCTATGGCTACACCTTC. Protein sequence: CASSGDPYIRYGYTF. The chain joins TRBV28 to TRBJ1-2; D not certain. The germline CDR1 and CDR2 sequences are MDHEN and SYDVKM. The V end lost 5 bases, the J end lost 4 bases, and 17 bases lay between the germline ends. The length of the CDR3 is 15 residues.

Concerning this clone itself: This CDR3 is also generated by other DNA sequences in the sample. This chain uses TRBV9 with TRBJ1-3; D uncertain. Trimming stripped 0 bases from V and 1 base from J, with 2 bases between. Germline V gene lookup returns CDR1 SGDLS and CDR2 YYNGEE. The CDR3 runs 13 residues. The CDR3 reads CASSVGSGNTIYF. Written as DNA, the CDR3 is TGTGCCAGCAGCGTAGGATCTGGAAACACCATATATTTT.

The chain joins TRBV6-4 to TRBJ1-1; D unresolved. From germline, CDR1 is MRHNA and CDR2 SNTAGT. The CDR3 is 13 residues long. V lost 4 bases to trimming and J lost 1 base, with 7 bases between them. CDR3 DNA sequence: TGTGCCAGCAGTGCTTCCTGGAACACTGAAGCTTTCTTT. Residues: CASSASWNTEAFF.

About this clone: In the same sample, other DNA sequences code for this CDR3. This chain uses TRBV7-8 with TRBJ1-5, with D uncertain. Per the germline V gene, CDR1 is SGHVS and CDR2 is FQNEAQ. Trimming left V 0 bases short and J 0 bases short, with 9 bases between. This CDR3 is built from 16 residues. CDR3 sequence (DNA): TGTGCCAGCAGCTTAGCGCCAGGCAATAGCAATCAGCCCCAGCATTTT. This encodes CASSLAPGNSNQPQHF. Full variable domain (remainder filled in from reference TRBV7-8 and TRBJ1-5): GAGVSQSPRYKVAKRGQDVALRCDPISGHVSLFWYQQALGQGPEFLTYFQNEAQLDKSGLPSDRFFAERPEGSVSTLKIQRTQQEDSAVYLCASSLAPGNSNQPQHFGDGTRLSIL.

The CDR3 is CASSLIRVYQETQYF. The CDR3 coding sequence is TGTGCCAGCAGCTTAATACGGGTTTACCAAGAGACCCAGTACTTC. This rearrangement joins TRBV7-2 to TRBJ2-5, with D hard to call. Germline CDR1 is SGHTA and CDR2 is FQGNSA. There are 15 residues in the CDR3. The germline V and J ends were trimmed by 2 bases and 0 bases, with 10 bases remaining between them.

This sequence joins TRBV7-2 and TRBJ2-1; TRBD2 matches at 15 bases. V lost 3 bases to trimming and J lost 10 bases; unmatched junction nucleotides: 10. This CDR3 comprises 17 residues. CDR1 is SGHTA, CDR2 FQGNSA, per germline. The CDR3 DNA follows: TGTGCCAGCAGCTTTCGCGGGACTAGCGGGAGGCTCAGCGAGCAGTTCTTC. Protein product: CASSFRGTSGRLSEQFF.

This clone occurred once. The J gene is TRBJ2-3, the V gene TRBV2, with D maybe TRBD2 (6 bases). In germline, CDR1 is SNHLY, CDR2 FYNNEI. Between the trimmed V and J ends, which lost 6 bases and 4 bases, there was a span of 20 bases. The CDR3 is 16 amino acids. CDR3 bases: TGTGCCAGCAGGGGGCGACTAGTCTTACGGGCAGATACGCAGTATTTT. Protein: CASRGRLVLRADTQYF.

To note about this clone: Other DNA sequences of this sample code for an identical CDR3. The chain couples TRBV4-3 to TRBJ2-7; tentative D call: TRBD2 (5 bases). This CDR3 region has 15 residues. Trimming took 0 bases from V and 3 from J, leaving 12 bases between them. The germline V gene encodes CDR1 LGHNA and CDR2 YSLEER. The CDR3 nucleotides are TGCGCCAGCAGCCAAGATCGAGCGGCGGTCTACGAGCAGTACTTC. Translation gives CASSQDRAAVYEQYF.